Following are 16 T cell receptor beta chains from one sample sequenced in a study of control samples from healthy donors and cancer patients. The repertoire was sequenced with immunoSEQ multiplex PCR; TCRdb's copy has only in-frame clones and lacks some. Of about 120,000 clones listed, almost 95% are singletons. The sample taken for sequencing was PBMCs. These receptors originate from a man aged 80 or over with head and neck cancer.

The chain couples TRBV5-1 to TRBJ2-1; D unclear. The CDR3 runs to 13 residues. CDR1 and CDR2 from the germline V gene are SGHRS and YFSETQ. V shed 7 bases and J shed 5 bases, with 13 bases lying between them. CDR3 residues: CASGDQKHNEQFF. In DNA form, the CDR3 reads TGCGCCAGCGGGGATCAGAAACACAATGAGCAGTTCTTC.

The chain carries TRBV19 and TRBJ1-2, with 7 bases lining up with TRBD1. The CDR3 runs to 14 residues. Germline values: CDR1 LNHDA, CDR2 SQIVND (reference sequence). The V gene end was trimmed by 4 bases and the J gene end by 4 bases; junction bases not matched to a gene: 6. Here the CDR3 DNA reads TGTGCCAGTAGTACGGGACAGCAGACCTATGGCTACACCTTC. Its protein product is CASSTGQQTYGYTF. The full variable domain, completed using reference TRBV19 and TRBJ1-2, is DGGITQSPKYLFRKEGQNVTLSCEQNLNHDAMYWYRQDPGQGLRLIYYSQIVNDFQKGDIAEGYSVSREKKESFPLTVTSAQKNPTAFYLCASSTGQQTYGYTFGSGTRLTVV.

The rearrangement joins TRBV2 to TRBJ1-1; no clear D gene. The CDR3 sequence is 13 residues long. V was pared by 3 bases and J by 5 bases, with 10 bases between. Per the germline V gene, CDR1 is SNHLY and CDR2 is FYNNEI. Here the CDR3 reads CASSEQEWTEAFF. The CDR3 DNA follows: TGTGCCAGCAGTGAGCAGGAATGGACTGAAGCTTTCTTT.

This clone has a handful of counts. The chain carries TRBV3-1 (or the pseudogene TRBV3-2) and TRBJ2-7; the D is unclear. Germline V lookup: CDR1 LGHDT, CDR2 YNNKEL (reference sequence). Trimming took 0 bases from V and 7 from J, leaving 10 bases between them. This CDR3 is 13 amino acids long. For the CDR3, the DNA is TGTGCCAGCAGCCAAGAGGGGTTGCGGGAGCAGTACTTC. Translation gives CASSQEGLREQYF.

The chain combines TRBV19 with TRBJ2-1; 12 bases align to TRBD2. The CDR3 is 17 residues long. Trimming cost V 4 bases and J 0 bases; bases outside gene matches: 4. The germline gives CDR1 LNHDA, CDR2 SQIVND (reference sequence). CDR3: CASSNLAGGTSYNEQFF. CDR3 nucleotides: TGTGCCAGTAGTAATCTAGCGGGGGGGACCTCCTACAATGAGCAGTTCTTC.

The chain links TRBV10-3 to TRBJ2-4; 7 nucleotides agree with TRBD1. There are 16 residues in the CDR3. Trimming removed 3 bases from V and 4 bases from J; junction bases left unmatched: 9. Per germline, CDR1 ENHRY and CDR2 SYGVKD. The CDR3 bases are TGTGCCATCAGTGAATCAATTGGGGACAGAAAAAACATTCAGTACTTC. Translation: CAISESIGDRKNIQYF.

The chain joins TRBV15 to TRBJ2-2, with a tentative D call TRBD1 (6 bases). Deletions cut 5 bases from V and 7 bases from J, with 17 bases between. Per germline, CDR1 LNHNV and CDR2 YYDKDF (reference sequence). The CDR3 loop spans 15 amino acids. CDR3 in amino acids: CATSASQDSGGELFF. The CDR3 nucleotides are TGTGCCACCAGCGCTTCCCAGGACAGTGGCGGGGAGCTGTTTTTT.

V and J are TRBV5-4 and TRBJ2-3, with no clear D. CDR3 size: 14 residues. The V and J ends lost 0 bases and 0 bases respectively, with 5 bases between them. CDR1 and CDR2 from the germline V gene are SGHNT and YYREEE (reference sequence). This chain's CDR3 is CASSLDSSTDTQYF. The CDR3 nucleotides are TGTGCCAGCAGCTTGGATTCTAGCACAGATACGCAGTATTTT. Full variable domain (missing parts from reference TRBV5-4 and TRBJ2-3): ETGVTQSPTHLIKTRGQQVTLRCSSQSGHNTVSWYQQALGQGPQFIFQYYREEENGRGNFPPRFSGLQFPNYSSELNVNALELDDSALYLCASSLDSSTDTQYFGPGTRLTVL.

This rearrangement joins TRBV20-1 to TRBJ2-7, with D tentatively TRBD1 or TRBD2 (5 bases each). Trimming left V 3 bases short and J 4 bases short, with 10 bases between. The CDR3 length is 12 residues. The germline V gene has CDR1 DFQATT and CDR2 SNEGSKA (reference sequence). CDR3 loop: CSASWGSYEQYF. CDR3 sequence (DNA): TGCAGTGCTAGTTGGGGGTCGTACGAGCAGTACTTC.

This clone has a single count. The chain combines TRBV5-4 with TRBJ1-2; a weak D match, TRBD1 (6 bases). The CDR3 loop spans 16 amino acids. In germline, CDR1 is SGHNT, CDR2 YYREEE (reference sequence). V was clipped by 0 bases and J by 4 bases, with 16 bases between them. The CDR3 DNA follows: TGTGCCAGCAGCTTGGGGCAGACGGGGGGGGCCTATGGCTACACCTTC. This encodes CASSLGQTGGAYGYTF.

The J gene is TRBJ2-5, the V gene TRBV25-1, with TRBD1 matching over 7 bases. J was trimmed by 6 bases and V by 0 bases; bases with no gene match: 10. Germline V gene lookup returns CDR1 MGHDK and CDR2 SYGVNS. CDR3 length equals 16 residues. CDR3 nucleotide sequence: TGTGCCAGCAGTGAATACTACCTTACAGGGGTACAGACCCAGTACTTC. It translates to CASSEYYLTGVQTQYF.

V is TRBV29-1 and J is TRBJ1-1; TRBD1 might be the D (5 bases). The CDR3 is made up of 14 amino acids. Germline lookup yields CDR1 SQVTM and CDR2 ANQGSEA. The V and J ends lost 4 bases and 5 bases respectively, with 17 bases between them. The CDR3: CSVGAGRGATEAFF. CDR3 sequence (DNA): TGCAGCGTTGGGGCAGGGAGGGGAGCAACTGAAGCTTTCTTT.

As for this clone: This sample also contains other DNA sequences that code for the same CDR3. This chain joins TRBV5-1 and TRBJ1-5, with D unclear. The germline V gene encodes CDR1 SGHRS and CDR2 YFSETQ. The CDR3 is 12 residues long. Trimming left V 0 bases short and J 6 bases short, with 4 bases between. The CDR3 loop is CASSLDGQPQHF. In DNA, the CDR3 is TGCGCCAGCAGCTTGGACGGTCAGCCCCAGCATTTT.

J is TRBJ1-4 and V is TRBV19; 7 bases align to TRBD1. Trimming took 5 bases from V and 5 from J; bases not matched to a gene: 2. The CDR3 runs to 13 residues. The germline CDR1 and CDR2 sequences are LNHDA and SQIVND (reference sequence). The CDR3 region has the DNA TGTGCCAGTAGTGGCAGGGGGAATGAAAAACTGTTTTTT. Protein product: CASSGRGNEKLFF.

The chain links TRBV2 to TRBJ1-6; TRBD1 aligns across 9 bases. The V gene end was trimmed by 6 bases and the J gene end by 10 bases; junction bases not matched to a gene: 13. The CDR3 sequence is 16 residues long. Germline V CDR1 and CDR2: SNHLY, FYNNEI. CDR3 sequence reads: CASRGQGGSLLSPLHF. The CDR3 DNA sequence: TGTGCCAGCAGGGGACAGGGAGGTTCGTTATTGTCACCCCTCCACTTT.

The V call is TRBV4-1, the J call TRBJ2-5; D may be TRBD2 (7 bases). This CDR3 comprises 16 residues. The V and J ends lost 4 bases and 6 bases respectively, with 21 bases between them. Germline values: CDR1 MGHRA, CDR2 YSYEKL. DNA of the CDR3: TGCGCCAGCAGCCCGGGGGGCTCGGGAGCGGGGAAGACCCAGTACTTC. Protein product: CASSPGGSGAGKTQYF.